This TCR beta chain was sequenced in a study of blood T cell repertoires in COVID-19 (dated by TCRdb to 2018 to 2021). In terms of the full investigation: The collaborator samples originated in the United States, Italy and Spain and spanned the acute and convalescent phases of COVID-19. Samples came from the ongoing ImmuneRACE study (first 160 participants) plus 1,254 subjects from 6 global collaborators. The repertoires were released in a freely available public database meant as a resource for research on the immune response to SARS-CoV-2. The prospective study material was composed of cDNA or gDNA derived from T cells, B-cell-depleted T cells, or PBMCs. Where available, HLA class I and class II types were taken from metadata supplied by the sample provider and were not determined by assay-based typing. A de-identified subject ID, COVID-19 status, age in years and sex were almost always included in the sample metadata. Deeply sampled blood TCRbeta repertoires from subjects exposed to, actively infected with, or recovered from COVID-19 were included in the dataset.

The collaborating institutions used their own protocols to collect whole blood in K2EDTA tubes. For TCRbeta analysis, collaborators shipped samples as frozen whole blood, isolated PBMCs, or DNA extracted from either of those sample types. On this clone itself: Which antigen it targets is not known. Nothing much larger sits one base from this clone, and base qualities are not available.

General findings and caveats noted by the study authors: The quantity of clinical and demographic metadata differed by source and by participant and was supplied without curation.

TCRbeta CDR3 regions were amplified from genomic DNA using the immunoSEQ Assay, a bias-controlled multiplex PCR. The paper's data handling went like this. The number of nucleated cells in each sample was estimated from the amplification of reference gene primers within the assay. To quantify the absolute abundance of each unique TCRbeta CDR3 rearrangement, sequence reads were collapsed and filtered. For each sample, productive Simpson clonality was calculated as the square root of Simpson's diversity index over productive rearrangements. This immuneACCESS table, as held by TCRdb, lists in-frame sequences with V and J called but not all clones. Of the missing ones, under half trace to an unresolved V gene in checked studies; the others have no known cause. V, J and clone size are taken as reported in that table, and D and trimming were inferred from the DNA itself. This sample holds 60,000 or so clones; about four fifths were observed only once. In total, the top ten clones hold under 5% of the sample.

Input material: peripheral blood. This TCR came from a human donor in a cohort sampled during active COVID-19.

The CDR3 is CASSLSAGASSIYGYTF. The DNA is TGTGCCAGCAGTTTATCGGCAGGGGCCTCCTCCATCTATGGCTACACCTTC. Here the chain combines TRBV27 and TRBJ1-2; TRBD1 is perhaps the D gene, given 6 matching bases. V lost 0 bases and J lost 4 bases; the stretch between them is 18 bases long. The CDR3 numbers 17 residues from cysteine through phenylalanine. The only DNA kept is the CDR3, 51 bases in frame from the first base. From a lookup of the germline V gene (reference sequence), CDR1 and CDR2 are MNHEY and SMNVEV.